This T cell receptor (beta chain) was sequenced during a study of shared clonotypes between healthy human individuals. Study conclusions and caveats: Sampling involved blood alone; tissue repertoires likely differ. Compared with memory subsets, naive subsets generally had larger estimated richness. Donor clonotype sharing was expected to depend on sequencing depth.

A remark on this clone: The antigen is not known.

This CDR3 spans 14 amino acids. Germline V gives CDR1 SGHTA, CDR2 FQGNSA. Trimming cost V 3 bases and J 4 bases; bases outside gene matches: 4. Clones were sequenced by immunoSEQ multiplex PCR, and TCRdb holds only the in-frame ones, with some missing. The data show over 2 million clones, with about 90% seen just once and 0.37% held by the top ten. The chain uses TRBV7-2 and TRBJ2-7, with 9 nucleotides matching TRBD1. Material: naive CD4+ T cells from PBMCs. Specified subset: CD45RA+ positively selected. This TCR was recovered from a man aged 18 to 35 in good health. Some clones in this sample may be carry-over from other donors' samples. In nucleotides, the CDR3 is TGTGCCAGCAGCTTCGGGGACAGGGCTTACGAGCAGTACTTC. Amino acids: CASSFGDRAYEQYF.